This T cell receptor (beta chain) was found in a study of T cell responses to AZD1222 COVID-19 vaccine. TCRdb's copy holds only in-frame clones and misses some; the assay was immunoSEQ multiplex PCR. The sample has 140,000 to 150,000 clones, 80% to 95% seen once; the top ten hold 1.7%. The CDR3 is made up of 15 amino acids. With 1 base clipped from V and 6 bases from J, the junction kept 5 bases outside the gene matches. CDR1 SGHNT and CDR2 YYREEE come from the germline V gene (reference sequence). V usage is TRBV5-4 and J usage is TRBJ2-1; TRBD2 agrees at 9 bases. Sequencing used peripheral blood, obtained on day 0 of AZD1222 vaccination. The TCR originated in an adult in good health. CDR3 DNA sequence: TGTGCCAGCAGCTTGTCGGGCGGGAGGGCCAATGAGCAGTTCTTC. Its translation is CASSLSGGRANEQFF.